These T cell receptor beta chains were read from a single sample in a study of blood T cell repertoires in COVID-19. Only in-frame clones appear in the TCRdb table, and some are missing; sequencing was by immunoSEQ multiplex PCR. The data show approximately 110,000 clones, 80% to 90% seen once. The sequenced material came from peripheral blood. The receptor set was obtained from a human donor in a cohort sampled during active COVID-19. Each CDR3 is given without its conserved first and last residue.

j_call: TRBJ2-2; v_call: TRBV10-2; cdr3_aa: ASRQGANTGELF
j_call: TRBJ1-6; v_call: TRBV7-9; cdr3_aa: ASSLNTQGVGSPLH
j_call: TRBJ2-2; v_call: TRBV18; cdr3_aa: ASSPYRGISNTGELF
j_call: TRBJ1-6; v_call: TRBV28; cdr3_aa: ASSLSVPPRGTLH
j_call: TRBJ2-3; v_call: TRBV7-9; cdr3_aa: ASSSSRGGAPDTQY
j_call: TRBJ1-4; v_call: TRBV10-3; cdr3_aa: AISDQGSEKLF
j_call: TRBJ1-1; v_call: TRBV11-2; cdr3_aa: ASTGQLEAF
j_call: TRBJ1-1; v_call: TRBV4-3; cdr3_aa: ASSQDPGLDEAF
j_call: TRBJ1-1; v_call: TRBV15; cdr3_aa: ATDTGGGLIGEAF
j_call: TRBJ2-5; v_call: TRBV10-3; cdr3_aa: AISEGGGGRTQETQY
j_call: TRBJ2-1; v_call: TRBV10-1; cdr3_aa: ASSEMGLAGGYNEQF
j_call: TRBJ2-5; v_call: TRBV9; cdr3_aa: ASSRQGAMETQY
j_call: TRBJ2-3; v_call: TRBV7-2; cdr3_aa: ASSLAPRLADTQY
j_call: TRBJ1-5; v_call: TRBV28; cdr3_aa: ASSLPTEYSNQPQH
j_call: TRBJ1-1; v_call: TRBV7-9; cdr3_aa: ASLLRGHGTEAF
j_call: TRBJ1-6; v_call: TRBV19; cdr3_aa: ASSYRELNSPLH
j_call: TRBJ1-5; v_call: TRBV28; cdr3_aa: ASSPDLTDQAQH
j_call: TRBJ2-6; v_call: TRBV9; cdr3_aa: ASSASTGSTSGANVLT
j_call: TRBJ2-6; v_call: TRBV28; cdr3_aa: ASSFQPVNWDYVLT
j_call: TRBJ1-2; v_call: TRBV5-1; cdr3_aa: ASSGSWEPYT
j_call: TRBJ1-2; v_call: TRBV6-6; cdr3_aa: ASSYGSRGSSSGYT
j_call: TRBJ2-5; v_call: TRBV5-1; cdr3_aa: ASSAGQGNQETQY
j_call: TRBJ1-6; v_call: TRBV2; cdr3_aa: ASSVRTGESPLH
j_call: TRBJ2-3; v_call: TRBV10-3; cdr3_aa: AIRKTSGSGTDTQY
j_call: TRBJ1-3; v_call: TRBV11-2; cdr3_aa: ASSLSSGNTIY
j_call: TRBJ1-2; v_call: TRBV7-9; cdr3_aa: ASRQSLWYGYT
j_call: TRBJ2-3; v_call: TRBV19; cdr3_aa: ASRKGLSTDTQY
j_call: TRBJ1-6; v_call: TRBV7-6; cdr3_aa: ASSLGQVNSPLH
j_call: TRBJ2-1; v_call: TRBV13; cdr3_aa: ASSPGLAGGSYNEQF
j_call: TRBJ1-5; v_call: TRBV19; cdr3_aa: ASSIKGYGYNQPQH
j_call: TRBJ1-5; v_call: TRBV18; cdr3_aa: ASSRTFHSNQPQH
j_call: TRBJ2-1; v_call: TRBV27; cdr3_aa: ASSFGLANNEQF
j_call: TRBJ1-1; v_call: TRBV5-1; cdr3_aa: ASSLNDRVNTEAF
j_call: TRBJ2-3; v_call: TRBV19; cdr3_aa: ASSRGGSDTQY
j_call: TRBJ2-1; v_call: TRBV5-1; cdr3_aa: ASSLLSGRGNEQF
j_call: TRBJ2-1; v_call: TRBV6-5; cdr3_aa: ASTRDSYNEQF
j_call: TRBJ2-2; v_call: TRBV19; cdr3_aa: ASTVADSIAGELF
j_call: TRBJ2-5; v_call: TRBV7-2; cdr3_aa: ASSPRSDRIGFETQY
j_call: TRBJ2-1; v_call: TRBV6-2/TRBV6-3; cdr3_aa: ASSLLSGGSYNEQF
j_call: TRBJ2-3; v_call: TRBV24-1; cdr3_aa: ATSDLRGTGGTTDTQY
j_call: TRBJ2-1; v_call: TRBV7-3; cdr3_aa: ASSQSGRSYNEQF
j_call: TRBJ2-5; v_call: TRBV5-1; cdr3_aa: ARSLGGGETQY
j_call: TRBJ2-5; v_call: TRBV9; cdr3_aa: ASSLNSGTVPETQY
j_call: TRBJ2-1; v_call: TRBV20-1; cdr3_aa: SALGQAEQF
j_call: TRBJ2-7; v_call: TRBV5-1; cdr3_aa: ASSLGLAGAYEQY
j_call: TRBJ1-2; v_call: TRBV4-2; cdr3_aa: ASSQEWSPTGYGYT
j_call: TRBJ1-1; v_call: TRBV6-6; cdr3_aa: ASRNTGWGNTEAF
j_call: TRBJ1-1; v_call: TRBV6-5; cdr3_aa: ASSDFMNTEAF
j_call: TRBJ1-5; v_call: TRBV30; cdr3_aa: AWEPGQGASQPQH
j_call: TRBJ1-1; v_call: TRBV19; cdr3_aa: ASSIKGRGETEAF
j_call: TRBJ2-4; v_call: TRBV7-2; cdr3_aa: ASSLSGKNIQY
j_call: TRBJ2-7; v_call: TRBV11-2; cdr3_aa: ASSPSGGPYEQY
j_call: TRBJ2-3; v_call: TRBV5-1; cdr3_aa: ASSGTRATDTQY
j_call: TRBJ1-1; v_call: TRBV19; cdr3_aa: ASSPILSIDREVYAF
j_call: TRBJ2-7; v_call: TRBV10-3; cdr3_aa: AISEGERGSYEQY
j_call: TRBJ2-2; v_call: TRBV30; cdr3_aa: AWSTGLTGELF
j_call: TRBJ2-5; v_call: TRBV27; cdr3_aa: ASSPLQGETQY
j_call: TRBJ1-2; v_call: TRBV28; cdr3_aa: ASSSSVPGQASYGYT
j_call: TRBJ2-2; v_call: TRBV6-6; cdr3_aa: ASSPRPGTNTGELF